Listed here are 5 T cell receptor beta chains from one sample, sequenced in a study of Ad26.COV2.S vaccination and SARS-CoV-2 variants. Noted treatment: around 19 received Ad26.COV2.S at low or high dose, single or two shots; several received placebo; per-sample allocation not given. Day 63 after the first vaccine or placebo injection was the time point for sampling. Sequencing was performed with immunoSEQ multiplex PCR; in TCRdb, only in-frame clones are kept and a portion is missing. The table has about 400,000 clones, 70% to 90% seen once; the top ten hold roughly 3.2%. The sample in question was peripheral blood, obtained in a trial of Ad26.COV2.S vaccine versus placebo. All receptors derive from a person aged 18-65 years who received the Ad26.COV2.S COVID-19 vaccine or a placebo.

This chain links TRBV7-9 with TRBJ1-1, with a weak D call TRBD1 (5 bases). CDR1 is SEHNR and CDR2 is FQNEAQ in the germline V gene (reference sequence). The CDR3 is made up of 14 amino acids. V was trimmed by 8 bases and J by 5 bases, leaving 18 bases between them. The DNA of the CDR3 is TGTGCCAGCTGCGGGGCAGGGTCGGCGACTGAAGCTTTCTTT. Its translation is CASCGAGSATEAFF.

The chain recombines TRBV4-1 with TRBJ2-7; D is uncertain. Trimming took off 1 base at V and 4 bases at J, with 8 bases between the two ends. Per germline, CDR1 MGHRA and CDR2 YSYEKL. The length of the CDR3 is 13 residues. CDR3 loop: CASSQGPTYEQYF. Written as DNA, the CDR3 is TGCGCCAGCAGCCAAGGACCCACATACGAGCAGTACTTC.

This chain joins TRBV2 and TRBJ1-3; TRBD1 matches at 8 bases. Germline values: CDR1 SNHLY, CDR2 FYNNEI. With V trimmed by 5 bases and J by 8 bases, 5 bases remained unmatched. CDR3 size: 13 residues. CDR3 coding DNA: TGTGCCAGCAGTACTAACAGGGGGGACACCATATATTTT. The encoded protein is CASSTNRGDTIYF.

This clone occurred once. The gene calls are TRBV7-2 and TRBJ2-7; 9 nucleotides align to TRBD1. V dropped 4 bases and J dropped 4; count of bases not matched to a gene: 8. The germline gives CDR1 SGHTA, CDR2 FQGNSA. This CDR3 is built from 15 residues. The CDR3 reads CASSSQTGGEYEQYF. Written as DNA, the CDR3 is TGTGCCAGCAGCTCTCAAACAGGGGGCGAGTACGAGCAGTACTTC.

The chain uses TRBV9 and TRBJ2-2, with 7 positions matching TRBD2. Germline V CDR1 and CDR2: SGDLS, YYNGEE. The trim removed 0 bases at V and 5 bases at J, leaving 7 bases unmatched. The CDR3 loop spans 16 amino acids. CDR3 protein: CASSVALAGETGELFF. The CDR3 region has the DNA TGTGCCAGCAGCGTAGCTCTGGCGGGGGAAACCGGGGAGCTGTTTTTT.